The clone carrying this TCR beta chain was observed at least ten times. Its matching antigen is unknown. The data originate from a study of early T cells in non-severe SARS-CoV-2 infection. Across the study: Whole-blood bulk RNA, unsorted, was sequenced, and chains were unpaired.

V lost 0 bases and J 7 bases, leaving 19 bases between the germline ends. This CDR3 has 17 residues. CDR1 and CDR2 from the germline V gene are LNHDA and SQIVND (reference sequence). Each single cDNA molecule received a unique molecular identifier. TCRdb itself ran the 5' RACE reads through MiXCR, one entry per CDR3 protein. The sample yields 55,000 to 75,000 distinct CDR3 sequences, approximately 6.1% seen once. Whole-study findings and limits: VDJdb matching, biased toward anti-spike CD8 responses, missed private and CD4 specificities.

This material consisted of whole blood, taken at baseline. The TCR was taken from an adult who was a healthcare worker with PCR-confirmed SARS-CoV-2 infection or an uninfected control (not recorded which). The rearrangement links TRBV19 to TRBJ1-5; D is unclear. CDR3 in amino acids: CASSIDSGGRKVQPQHF. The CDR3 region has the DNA TGTGCCAGTAGTATAGATTCGGGAGGAAGGAAAGTACAGCCCCAGCATTTT.